These T cell receptor beta chains were read from a single sample in a study of blood T cell repertoires in COVID-19. This table comes from immunoSEQ multiplex PCR, and its TCRdb copy is limited to in-frame clones, with some not included. The sample holds 20,000 to 30,000 clones, 75% to 90% seen once. Sequenced sample: peripheral blood. The source is a human donor in a cohort sampled during active COVID-19. Both conserved end residues are part of each CDR3. Each record gives: clone size, V gene, CDR3 protein. A row's size may be missing; if present it is once, few, many or a size class.

once,TRBV18,CASSEGAVGVNTEAFF
once,TRBV29-1,CSVLQGIEQFF
NA,TRBV7-2,CASSPGGNEQFF
NA,TRBV11-2,CASSRDRGLYNEQFF
NA,TRBV6-1,CASSELPGLALSIFF
NA,TRBV27,CASSLISADTQYF
once,TRBV5-6,CASSYTSGEQFF
NA,TRBV9,CASSVLDRGTEAFF
NA,TRBV7-2,CASSLGGRARWTGEQYF
NA,TRBV9,CASSVAAGGPTDTQYF
NA,TRBV12-3/TRBV12-4,CASSLKGGNGYTF
NA,TRBV7-6,CASSPVRAGEKLFF
NA,TRBV6-5,CASSLVTTEAFF
NA,TRBV7-9,CASSPQPGTGDYGYTF
NA,TRBV7-9,CASSLTGLTEGYTF
NA,TRBV5-1,CASSFRGLGTDTQYF
few,TRBV11-2,CASSPIPQENSPLHF
few,TRBV2,CASSNIYEQYF
NA,TRBV2,CASRGGGETQYF
NA,TRBV5-1,CASSSSSGPGEQYF
NA,TRBV5-1,CASSLHSGTAQETQYF
NA,TRBV5-1,CASSPRFGGSTMNTEAFF
NA,TRBV3-1/TRBV3-2,CASSQDWGVSQPQHF
NA,TRBV7-2,CASSPQGTMFTDTQYF
NA,TRBV7-2,CASSPLAGSWGEQYF
NA,TRBV10-1,CASSGSSGTYNEQFF
few,TRBV27,CASRNSGTGAFGAELFF
NA,TRBV14,CASSQDGFGGESPQHF
NA,TRBV6-2/TRBV6-3,CASSLLAGGRSDTQYF
few,TRBV7-2,CASSLYGTVTDTQYF
NA,TRBV5-1,CASSSTQGQETQYF
once,TRBV29-1,CSVDGGRSYGYTF
few,TRBV7-9,CAGTGTGPYEQYF
NA,TRBV24-1,CATSEAGTGGADTQYF
NA,TRBV7-2,CASSLRSDSGVGGYTF
once,TRBV3-1/TRBV3-2,CASSRGVFTDTQYF
NA,TRBV28,CASSLRGTGNQPQHF
NA,TRBV6-1,CASSEGRLRKPLHF
NA,TRBV29-1,CSVNRGRTTEAFF
NA,TRBV3-1/TRBV3-2,CASSQGQVNTEAFF
NA,TRBV19,CASSIGARLGEQFF
NA,TRBV18,CASSPDRGNEQYF
NA,TRBV2,CASSVTSGGALDTQYF
NA,TRBV9,CASKREGVNEQFF
NA,TRBV11-2,CASSPVRGGAYEQYF
once,TRBV19,CASCRGGSYNEQFF
NA,TRBV27,CASRTQGPPYGYTF
once,TRBV2,CASTDRDQETQYF
NA,TRBV2,CASSASVEQYF
NA,TRBV10-3,CAISGHTEGGYTF
NA,TRBV27,CASSPTGRANTEAFF
NA,TRBV10-2,CASSESNTIYF
NA,TRBV7-8,CASSTLPLNTEAFF
once,TRBV7-9,CASSPGGNTEAFF
NA,TRBV20-1,CSASVGSTEAFF
NA,TRBV19,CASSPGGGINQPQHF
NA,TRBV5-4,CASSADRIGQPQHF
once,TRBV13,CASSSRGTSSDTQYF
NA,TRBV29-1,CSVRTSGGAHGQFF
NA,TRBV3-1/TRBV3-2,CASSQSVNEKLFF